This T cell receptor (beta chain) was recovered during a study of memory CD4+ T cells and cytomegalovirus serostatus. Overall study findings and caveats: Suggested: most of the CMV-linked TCR signature lies in CD4+ memory cells. CD4+ memory repertoires contained about 40% of the roughly 160 reported CMV TCRbeta sequences. Median bootstrapped AUC for CMV status was around 0.95 originally, approximately 0.9 US-trained.

This CDR3 has 15 residues. The germline V gene encodes CDR1 MGHDK and CDR2 SYGVNS. With 4 bases clipped from V and 5 bases from J, the junction kept 10 bases outside the gene matches. A remark on this clone: Its antigen is still unknown.

Per the original methods: After removing out-of-frame reads, around 2.2 million distinct TCRbeta sequences remained. This table comes from immunoSEQ multiplex PCR, and its TCRdb copy is limited to in-frame clones, with some not included. That table supplies the V and J calls and clone size; D and trimming were determined from the DNA. This sample yields nearly 50,000 clones, of which 78% are seen a single time; 0.75% to 0.9% belongs to the top ten. The sort gate was single viable CD3+CD4+CD8-CD45RO+ cells for memory CD4+ T cells. The chain couples TRBV25-1 to TRBJ1-1, with 7 nucleotides matching TRBD1. The sequence derives from an adult in good health and CMV-seronegative. The sample was memory CD4+ T cells from blood. The CDR3 DNA reads TGTGCCAGCAGTGGCCATAAGGGGGCTTGGACTGAAGCTTTCTTT. Its protein product is CASSGHKGAWTEAFF. The full variable domain, its missing parts supplied by reference TRBV25-1 and TRBJ1-1, is EADIYQTPRYLVIGTGKKITLECSQTMGHDKMYWYQQDPGMELHLIHYSYGVNSTEKGDLSSESTVSRIRTEHFPLTLESARPSHTSQYLCASSGHKGAWTEAFFGQGTRLTVV.